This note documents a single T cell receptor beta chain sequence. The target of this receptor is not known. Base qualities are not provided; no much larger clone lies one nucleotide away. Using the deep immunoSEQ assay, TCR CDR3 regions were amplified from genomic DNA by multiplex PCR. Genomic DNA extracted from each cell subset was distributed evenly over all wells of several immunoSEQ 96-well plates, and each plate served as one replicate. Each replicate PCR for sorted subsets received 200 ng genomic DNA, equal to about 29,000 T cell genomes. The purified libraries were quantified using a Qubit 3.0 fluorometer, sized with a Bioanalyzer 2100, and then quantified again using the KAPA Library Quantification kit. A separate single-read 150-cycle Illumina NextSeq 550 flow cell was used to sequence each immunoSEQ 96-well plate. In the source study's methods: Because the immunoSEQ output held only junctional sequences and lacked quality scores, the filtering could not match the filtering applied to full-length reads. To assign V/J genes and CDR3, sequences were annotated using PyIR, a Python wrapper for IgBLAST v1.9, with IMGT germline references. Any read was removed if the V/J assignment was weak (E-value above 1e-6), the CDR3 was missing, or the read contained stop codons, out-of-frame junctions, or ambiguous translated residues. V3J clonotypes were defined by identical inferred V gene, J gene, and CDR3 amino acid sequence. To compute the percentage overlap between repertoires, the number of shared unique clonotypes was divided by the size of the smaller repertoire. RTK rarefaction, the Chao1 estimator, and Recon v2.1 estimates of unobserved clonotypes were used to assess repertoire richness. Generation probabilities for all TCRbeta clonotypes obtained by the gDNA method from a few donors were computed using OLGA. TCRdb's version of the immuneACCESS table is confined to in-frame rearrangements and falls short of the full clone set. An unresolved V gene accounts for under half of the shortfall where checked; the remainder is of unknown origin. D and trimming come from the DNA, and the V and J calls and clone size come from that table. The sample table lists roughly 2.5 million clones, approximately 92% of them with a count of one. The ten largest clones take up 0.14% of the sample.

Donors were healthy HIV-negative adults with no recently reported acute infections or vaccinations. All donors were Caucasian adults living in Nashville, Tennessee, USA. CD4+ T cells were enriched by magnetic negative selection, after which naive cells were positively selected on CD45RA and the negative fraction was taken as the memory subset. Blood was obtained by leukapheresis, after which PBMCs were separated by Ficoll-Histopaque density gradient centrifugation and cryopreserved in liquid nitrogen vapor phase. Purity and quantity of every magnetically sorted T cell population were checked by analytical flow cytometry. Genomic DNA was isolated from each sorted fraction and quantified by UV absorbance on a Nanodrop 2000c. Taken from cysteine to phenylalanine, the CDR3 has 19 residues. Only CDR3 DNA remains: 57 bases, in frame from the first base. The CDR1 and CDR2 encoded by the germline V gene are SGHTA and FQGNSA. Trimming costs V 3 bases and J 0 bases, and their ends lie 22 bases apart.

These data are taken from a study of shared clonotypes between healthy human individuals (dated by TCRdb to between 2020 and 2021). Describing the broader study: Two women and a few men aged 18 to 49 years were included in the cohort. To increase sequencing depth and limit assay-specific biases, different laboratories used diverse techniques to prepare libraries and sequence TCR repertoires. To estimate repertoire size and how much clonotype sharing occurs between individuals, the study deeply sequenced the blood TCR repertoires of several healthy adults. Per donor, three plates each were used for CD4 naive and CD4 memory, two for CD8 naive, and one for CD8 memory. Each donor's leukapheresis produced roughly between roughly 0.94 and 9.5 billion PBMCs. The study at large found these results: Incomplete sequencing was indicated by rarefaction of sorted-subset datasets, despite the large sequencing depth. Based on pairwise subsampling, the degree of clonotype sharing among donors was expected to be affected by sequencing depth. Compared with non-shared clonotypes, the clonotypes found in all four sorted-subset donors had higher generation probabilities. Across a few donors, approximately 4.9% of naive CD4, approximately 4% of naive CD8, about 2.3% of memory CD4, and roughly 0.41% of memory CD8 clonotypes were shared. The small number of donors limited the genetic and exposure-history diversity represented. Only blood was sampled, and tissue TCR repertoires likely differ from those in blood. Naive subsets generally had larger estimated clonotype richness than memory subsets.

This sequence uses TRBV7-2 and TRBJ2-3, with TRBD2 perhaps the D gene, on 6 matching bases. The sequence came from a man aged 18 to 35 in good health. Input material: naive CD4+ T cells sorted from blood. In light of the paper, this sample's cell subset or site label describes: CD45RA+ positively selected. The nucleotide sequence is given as TGTGCCAGCAGCTTGTATAGGGACCTACTAGCTACTAGCACAGATACGCAGTATTTT. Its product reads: CASSLYRDLLATSTDTQYF.